The 24 T cell receptor beta chains below were found in one sample sequenced in a study of blood T cell repertoires in COVID-19. Measured with immunoSEQ multiplex PCR; TCRdb has only the in-frame clones, and not every one. The data hold a few hundred thousand clones, with about 90% observed a single time. Source material: PBMCs or T cells enriched from blood (not recorded which). All receptors come from a woman aged 30 to 39 who had recovered from COVID-19.

The CDR3 loop is CASSSVWGELNEQFF. The CDR3 DNA reads as TGTGCCAGTAGTAGCGTGTGGGGCGAATTAAATGAGCAGTTCTTC. This chain uses TRBV19 with TRBJ2-1, with a possible D match to TRBD1 (5 bases). V shed 4 bases and J shed 7 bases, with 17 bases lying between them. Per the germline V gene, CDR1 is LNHDA and CDR2 is SQIVND (reference sequence). This CDR3 contains 15 residues.

V and J are TRBV11-1 and TRBJ2-1; TRBD2 aligns across 9 bases. CDR1 and CDR2 (germline): SGHAT, FQDESV (reference sequence). V lost 5 bases and J lost 5; bases outside the gene matches: 7. The CDR3 totals 15 residues. CDR3 region: CASSPGLAGHNEQFF. The CDR3 nucleotides are TGTGCCAGCAGCCCGGGGCTAGCGGGGCACAATGAGCAGTTCTTC.

This chain links TRBV6-5 with TRBJ2-5, with D possibly TRBD1 on 5 matching bases. V shed 5 bases and J shed 0 bases, with 10 bases lying between them. The V gene's germline CDR1 is MNHEY and CDR2 SVGAGI. The CDR3 consists of 14 residues. The DNA of the CDR3 is TGTGCCAGCAGTCGACAGTACAACCAAGAGACCCAGTACTTC. The encoded protein is CASSRQYNQETQYF.

This rearrangement joins TRBV30 to TRBJ2-7; 7 bases fit TRBD2. CDR1 and CDR2 (germline): GTSNPN, SVGIG (reference sequence). Germline trimming cut 2 bases from V and 7 bases from J; bases unmatched to any gene: 8. This CDR3 is built from 13 residues. CDR3 nucleotides: TGTGCCTGGAGTCCGCGGGAGCCGGGGGAGCAGTACTTC. Translated, it gives CAWSPREPGEQYF.

This chain joins TRBV7-6 and TRBJ2-5, with D perhaps TRBD1 (6 bases). V was trimmed by 4 bases and J by 4 bases, leaving 22 bases between them. The CDR3 has 17 residues. Germline values: CDR1 SGHVS, CDR2 FNYEAQ. In DNA, the CDR3 is TGTGCCAGCAGCTCGTGGCGACAGGACGACCCACCAGAGACCCAGTACTTC. Its translation: CASSSWRQDDPPETQYF.

The chain couples TRBV27 to TRBJ1-4; no definite D call. This CDR3 contains 14 residues. Germline assignment: CDR1 MNHEY and CDR2 SMNVEV (reference sequence). V was shortened by 4 bases and J by 2 bases, with 8 bases between the two germline ends. The CDR3: CASSSWRTNEKLFF. CDR3 nucleotide sequence: TGTGCCAGCAGTTCATGGAGGACTAATGAAAAACTGTTTTTT. The full variable domain, completed using reference TRBV27 and TRBJ1-4, is EAQVTQNPRYLITVTGKKLTVTCSQNMNHEYMSWYRQDPGLGLRQIYYSMNVEVTDKGDVPEGYKVSRKEKRNFPLILESPSPNQTSLYFCASSSWRTNEKLFFGSGTQLSVL.

This chain uses TRBV18 with TRBJ2-7, with 10 positions matching TRBD1. This CDR3 is 15 amino acids long. Germline lookup yields CDR1 KGHSH and CDR2 LQKENI. The trim removed 3 bases at V and 1 base at J, leaving 3 bases unmatched. CDR3 region: CASSPGQGNSYEQYF. The DNA for the CDR3 is TGTGCCAGCTCACCGGGACAGGGGAATTCCTACGAGCAGTACTTC.

The chain recombines TRBV19 with TRBJ1-1; the D gene is possibly TRBD1 (5 bases). The CDR3 contains 14 residues. Looked up from germline, CDR1 is LNHDA and CDR2 is SQIVND (reference sequence). Trimming pared 4 bases from V and 3 bases from J, leaving 12 bases between. The CDR3 sequence is CASSTQGFDTEAFF. CDR3 bases: TGTGCCAGTAGTACGCAGGGTTTCGACACTGAAGCTTTCTTT.

V and J are TRBV7-9 and TRBJ2-5, with TRBD2 as a possible D gene (5 bases). The CDR3 consists of 14 residues. V gave up 5 bases and J gave up 4 bases, with 14 bases separating them. Per the germline V gene, CDR1 is SEHNR and CDR2 is FQNEAQ (reference sequence). The DNA for the CDR3 is TGTGCCAGCAGCGCGAAAGGGAGCCTAGAGACCCAGTACTTC. Translating it yields CASSAKGSLETQYF.

This clone appeared a few times. CDR3 DNA sequence: TGTGCCAGCAGTTTATCGGCGTTTGAGACGGGGGACTACGAGCAGTACTTC. Protein product: CASSLSAFETGDYEQYF. The chain carries TRBV27 and TRBJ2-7, with D perhaps matching TRBD2 (6 bases). The CDR3 loop spans 17 amino acids. CDR1 is MNHEY, CDR2 SMNVEV, per germline (reference sequence). The V end lost 0 bases, the J end lost 3 bases, and 18 bases lay between the germline ends.

The V gene is TRBV3-1 (or the pseudogene TRBV3-2), the J gene TRBJ2-5; 8 bases agree with TRBD2. The length of the CDR3 is 18 residues. J lost 1 base, V lost 6 bases, and 16 bases had no gene match. The germline gives CDR1 LGHDT, CDR2 YNNKEL (reference sequence). CDR3 DNA: TGTGCCAGCAGTCACGCAGATTCGGGACTAGGGCCCCAAGAGACCCAGTACTTC. Its protein product is CASSHADSGLGPQETQYF.

V gene TRBV6-6 combines with J gene TRBJ1-2; 7 bases match TRBD1. The junction had 12 bases not matched to a gene; V was cut back by 6 bases and J by 8 bases. CDR3 size: 14 residues. Per the germline V gene, CDR1 is MNHNY and CDR2 is SVGAGI (reference sequence). The CDR3 nucleotides are TGTGCCAGCAGGCCCCCGGGACAGCTCTGGGGCTACACCTTC. Amino acid sequence: CASRPPGQLWGYTF.

The V call is TRBV19, the J call TRBJ2-7; the D gene is possibly TRBD1 (5 bases). The V end lost 0 bases, the J end lost 1 base, and 10 bases lay between the germline ends. The germline V gene has CDR1 LNHDA and CDR2 SQIVND (reference sequence). There are 15 residues in the CDR3. DNA for the CDR3: TGTGCCAGTAGTATAGAGAAGGGGCCATCCTACGAGCAGTACTTC. Residues: CASSIEKGPSYEQYF. Full variable domain (outside the CDR3, taken from reference TRBV19 and TRBJ2-7): DGGITQSPKYLFRKEGQNVTLSCEQNLNHDAMYWYRQDPGQGLRLIYYSQIVNDFQKGDIAEGYSVSREKKESFPLTVTSAQKNPTAFYLCASSIEKGPSYEQYFGPGTRLTVT.

V is TRBV9 and J is TRBJ1-2; the match to TRBD1 covers 9 bases. V lost 4 bases to trimming and J lost 5 bases; unmatched junction nucleotides: 12. CDR1 is SGDLS, CDR2 YYNGEE, per germline. There are 16 residues in the CDR3. This chain's CDR3 is CASSPGTGWGFYGYTF. CDR3 DNA sequence: TGTGCCAGCAGCCCGGGGACAGGGTGGGGGTTTTATGGCTACACCTTC.

This chain uses TRBV19 with TRBJ2-3, with 10 bases that match TRBD1. V was clipped by 4 bases and J by 4 bases; unmatched bases: 5. Germline V CDR1 and CDR2: LNHDA, SQIVND (reference sequence). This CDR3 is built from 15 residues. The CDR3 bases are TGTGCCAGTAGTACCGGACAGGGGGTCTCAGATACGCAGTATTTT. Translation gives CASSTGQGVSDTQYF.

The chain is built from TRBV5-5 and TRBJ1-1; D possibly corresponds to TRBD1 (5 bases). This CDR3 is built from 16 residues. V was pared by 0 bases and J by 1 base, with 13 bases between. CDR1 SGHKS and CDR2 YYEKEE come from the germline V gene (reference sequence). The CDR3 nucleotides are TGTGCCAGCAGCTTGGTTTACGTGACAGCGAACACTGAAGCTTTCTTT. This encodes CASSLVYVTANTEAFF.

This clone has only a few counts. The rearrangement links TRBV19 to TRBJ1-1; D uncertain. The germline V gene encodes CDR1 LNHDA and CDR2 SQIVND (reference sequence). Deletions cut 5 bases from V and 6 bases from J, with 10 bases between. This CDR3 comprises 12 residues. In DNA, the CDR3 is TGTGCCAGTAGTTTCCGTAGCGCTGAAGCTTTCTTT. Translating gives CASSFRSAEAFF.

This chain uses TRBV7-3 with TRBJ1-2; 7 bases map to TRBD1. The CDR3 extends over 16 amino acids. J lost 4 bases, V lost 5 bases, and 13 bases had no gene match. Germline CDR1 is SGHTA and CDR2 is FQGTGA. The CDR3 is CASSPDSTGLIYGYTF. CDR3 bases: TGTGCCAGCAGCCCAGACTCGACAGGGCTTATCTATGGCTACACCTTC.

This chain uses TRBV5-1 with TRBJ1-5; D not certain. V lost 4 bases and J 3 bases, leaving 17 bases between the germline ends. CDR1 is SGHRS, CDR2 YFSETQ, per germline. The CDR3 has 16 residues. CDR3 region: CASSQEAGANNQPQHF. The CDR3 bases are TGCGCCAGCAGCCAGGAGGCGGGAGCCAACAATCAGCCCCAGCATTTT.

CDR3 sequence: CASSVGAGFDEQYF. The DNA for the CDR3 is TGTGCCAGCAGCGTAGGGGCAGGTTTCGACGAGCAGTACTTC. J is TRBJ2-7 and V is TRBV9; D unclear. The V gene lost 0 bases and the J gene lost 5 bases, with 12 bases spanning the gap. Germline CDR1 and CDR2: SGDLS and YYNGEE. The CDR3 runs 14 residues. Drawing the rest from reference TRBV9 and TRBJ2-7, the complete variable domain is DSGVTQTPKHLITATGQRVTLRCSPRSGDLSVYWYQQSLDQGLQFLIQYYNGEERAKGNILERFSAQQFPDLHSELNLSSLELGDSALYFCASSVGAGFDEQYFGPGTRLTVT.

The DNA of the CDR3 is TGTGCCAGTAGTACCCGGGACAGGGGATCCGGCTACACCTTC. Translating it yields CASSTRDRGSGYTF. This chain connects TRBV19 to TRBJ1-2, with 10 bases identical to TRBD1. J gave up 8 bases and V 4 bases, and 7 bases lay outside the gene matches. The CDR3 sequence is 14 residues long. From germline, CDR1 is LNHDA and CDR2 SQIVND (reference sequence).

The chain combines TRBV7-9 with TRBJ2-3, with D perhaps matching TRBD1 (7 bases). Trimming cost V 5 bases and J 0 bases, with 12 bases left between them. This CDR3 region has 15 residues. Germline V CDR1 and CDR2: SEHNR, FQNEAQ (reference sequence). The CDR3 protein is CASSPQGGSTDTQYF. In DNA form, the CDR3 reads TGTGCCAGCAGCCCCCAGGGGGGTAGCACAGATACGCAGTATTTT.

This clone was seen more than once but under ten times. The V gene is TRBV6-5, the J gene TRBJ1-2; a weak D match, TRBD1 (5 bases). CDR1 is MNHEY, CDR2 SVGAGI, per germline. Trimming took 6 bases from V and 1 from J, leaving 15 bases between them. The CDR3 totals 15 residues. Here the CDR3 reads CASRWRDDLNYGYTF. The CDR3 nucleotides are TGTGCCAGCAGATGGCGGGACGATCTTAACTATGGCTACACCTTC.

The rearrangement uses TRBV28 and TRBJ2-1, with TRBD2 identical over 7 bases. The CDR3 is 16 residues long. Germline lookup yields CDR1 MDHEN and CDR2 SYDVKM. The V and J ends lost 6 bases and 8 bases, in that order; junction bases with no gene match: 16. Written as DNA, the CDR3 is TGTGCCAGCAGACCCAACAAGGGAACTAGCGAAGATGAGCAGTTCTTC. Protein sequence: CASRPNKGTSEDEQFF.